Below are 27 T cell receptor beta chains sequenced from a single sample in a study of blood T cell repertoires in COVID-19. Assay used: immunoSEQ multiplex PCR; TCRdb lists only in-frame clones, some missing. This sample has approximately 220,000 clones, with about 90% found just once. Sequenced sample: PBMCs or T cells enriched from blood (not recorded which). Receptors were obtained from a woman aged 25 to 45 with acute COVID-19.

In nucleotides, the CDR3 is TGTGCCAGCAGTGGACAGGCCCAGGGGGGTTGCACCTTC. Its translation: CASSGQAQGGCTF. The chain combines TRBV12-3 or TRBV12-4 with TRBJ1-2; 7 positions match TRBD1. CDR3 length: 13 residues. Unmatched junction bases numbered 13, after V lost 5 bases and J lost 13 bases.

This rearrangement joins TRBV12-3 or TRBV12-4 to TRBJ1-2, with D maybe TRBD1 (5 bases). The ends were cut back, 3 bases at V and 5 bases at J, with 7 bases in the middle. This CDR3 has 12 amino acids. DNA for the CDR3: TGTGCCAGCAGTTTCAGGGTATATGGCTACACCTTC. Translated, it gives CASSFRVYGYTF.

J is TRBJ1-2 and V is TRBV3-1 (or the pseudogene TRBV3-2); 7 positions match TRBD1. V gave up 1 base and J gave up 2 bases; unmatched junction bases: 4. The CDR3 consists of 15 residues. In germline, CDR1 is LGHDT, CDR2 YNNKEL (reference sequence). CDR3 in amino acids: CASSQAGQHNYGYTF. CDR3 sequence (DNA): TGTGCCAGCAGCCAAGCGGGACAGCACAACTATGGCTACACCTTC.

The V call is TRBV4-3, the J call TRBJ1-3; D unclear. Germline assignment: CDR1 LGHNA and CDR2 YSLEER. Trimming took 1 base from V and 2 from J, leaving 9 bases between them. The CDR3 covers 15 residues. The CDR3 DNA reads TGCGCCAGCAGCCAAGTTCGAGATACTGGAAACACCATATATTTT. Its translation is CASSQVRDTGNTIYF.

The CDR3 nucleotides read TGTGCCAGCAGCCAAGGGGGAGTAGAGACCCAGTACTTC. Translating it yields CASSQGGVETQYF. The rearrangement joins TRBV4-2 to TRBJ2-5, with D perhaps matching TRBD2 (5 bases). Per germline, CDR1 LGHNA and CDR2 YNFKEQ. V gave up 1 base and J gave up 4 bases, with 7 bases separating them. The CDR3 is made up of 13 amino acids.

Only one count was recorded for this clone. The J gene is TRBJ2-7, the V gene TRBV14; possible D gene TRBD1, 6 bases. The V end lost 5 bases, the J end lost 2 bases, and 16 bases lay between the germline ends. This CDR3 has 15 residues. The germline CDR1 and CDR2 sequences are SGHDN and FVKESK. The CDR3 DNA reads TGTGCCAGCAGCGTATCCGGGACAAGACCCTACGAGCAGTACTTC. Protein sequence: CASSVSGTRPYEQYF.

As for this clone: In the same sample, other DNA sequences code for this CDR3. V and J are TRBV5-4 and TRBJ1-1; possibly TRBD1 for D (6 bases). V lost 2 bases and J lost 4, with 9 bases in between. The V gene's germline CDR1 is SGHNT and CDR2 YYREEE (reference sequence). CDR3 length: 13 residues. CDR3: CASSFRGGTEAFF. DNA for the CDR3: TGTGCCAGCAGCTTTAGGGGGGGCACTGAAGCTTTCTTT.

This clone was seen just once. This same CDR3 is encoded by further DNA sequences in the sample. This chain uses TRBV9 with TRBJ2-7, with 7 positions matching TRBD1. V gave up 3 bases and J gave up 1 base; unmatched junction bases: 1. CDR1 is SGDLS, CDR2 YYNGEE, per germline. This CDR3 is built from 13 residues. The DNA for the CDR3 is TGTGCCAGCAGCGCGGGACAGTCCTACGAGCAGTACTTC. Translation gives CASSAGQSYEQYF. Looking up the rest from reference TRBV9 and TRBJ2-7 gives the full variable domain: DSGVTQTPKHLITATGQRVTLRCSPRSGDLSVYWYQQSLDQGLQFLIQYYNGEERAKGNILERFSAQQFPDLHSELNLSSLELGDSALYFCASSAGQSYEQYFGPGTRLTVT.

J is TRBJ2-5 and V is TRBV7-2; 9 nucleotides agree with TRBD2. V dropped 5 bases and J dropped 4; count of bases not matched to a gene: 17. Germline CDR1 SGHTA, CDR2 FQGNSA. This CDR3 region has 18 residues. DNA of the CDR3: TGTGCCAGCAGCCTGATAGCGGGGGCCCAAATAGGGAGAGAGACCCAGTACTTC. Protein: CASSLIAGAQIGRETQYF.

In its sample, this clone was seen once. J is TRBJ1-1 and V is TRBV28; 7 bases match TRBD1. The J segment lost 4 bases and the V segment lost 8 bases, leaving 10 bases of the junction unmatched. The CDR3 loop spans 14 amino acids. Looked up from germline, CDR1 is MDHEN and CDR2 is SYDVKM. The DNA for the CDR3 is TGTGCCAGCCTTAAGACAGGGATGGCCACTGAAGCTTTCTTT. Translation: CASLKTGMATEAFF.

The chain couples TRBV24-1 to TRBJ1-5, with 8 nucleotides matching TRBD1. Per germline, CDR1 KGHDR and CDR2 SFDVKD. The CDR3 totals 17 residues. The trim removed 3 bases at V and 5 bases at J, leaving 11 bases unmatched. Written as DNA, the CDR3 is TGTGCCACCAGTGATAGCGCCAGGGGGCCGGTCTATCAGCCCCAGCATTTT. Translating gives CATSDSARGPVYQPQHF.

The chain uses TRBV15 and TRBJ2-3; D uncertain. Germline assignment: CDR1 LNHNV and CDR2 YYDKDF (reference sequence). Trimming shortened V by 1 base and J by 2 bases, and 10 bases separated the two germline ends. This CDR3 comprises 15 residues. As DNA, the CDR3 is TGTGCCACCAGCAGAGGAGGCTATCTCACAGATACGCAGTATTTT. As protein: CATSRGGYLTDTQYF. The whole variable domain, remainder taken from reference TRBV15 and TRBJ2-3, is DAMVIQNPRYQVTQFGKPVTLSCSQTLNHNVMYWYQQKSSQAPKLLFHYYDKDFNNEADTPDNFQSRRPNTSFCFLDIRSPGLGDTAMYLCATSRGGYLTDTQYFGPGTRLTVL.

The chain links TRBV7-8 to TRBJ2-1; a weak D match, TRBD2 (6 bases). The V end lost 8 bases, the J end lost 3 bases, and 23 bases lay between the germline ends. CDR3 length equals 17 residues. The germline V gene encodes CDR1 SGHVS and CDR2 FQNEAQ. In nucleotides, the CDR3 is TGTGCCAGCGGACGGCCCGGGTGGAGGGTCGGCTACAATGAGCAGTTCTTC. Its translation: CASGRPGWRVGYNEQFF.

The chain combines TRBV3-1 (or the pseudogene TRBV3-2) with TRBJ1-6; 8 bases fit TRBD1. The CDR3 covers 15 residues. With V trimmed by 6 bases and J by 9 bases, 10 bases remained unmatched. Germline loops: CDR1 LGHDT, CDR2 YNNKEL (reference sequence). In DNA form, the CDR3 reads TGTGCCAGCAGGCGTACAGGGGGAGAGATTTCACCCCTCCACTTT. Encoded protein: CASRRTGGEISPLHF.

V and J are TRBV5-1 and TRBJ2-7, with 8 bases identical to TRBD2. CDR1 is SGHRS and CDR2 is YFSETQ in the germline V gene. This CDR3 contains 14 residues. The V and J ends lost 5 bases and 2 bases, in that order; junction bases with no gene match: 6. The CDR3 nucleotides read TGCGCCAGCAGAAGGGACGGGGGGGCCTACGAGCAGTACTTC. Translating it yields CASRRDGGAYEQYF.

J is TRBJ1-1 and V is TRBV10-3, with 7 bases lining up with TRBD1. There are 14 residues in the CDR3. The trim removed 0 bases at V and 3 bases at J, leaving 1 base unmatched. Germline lookup yields CDR1 ENHRY and CDR2 SYGVKD. Here the CDR3 reads CAISESQGDTEAFF. CDR3 nucleotides: TGTGCCATCAGTGAGTCGCAGGGGGACACTGAAGCTTTCTTT.

V usage is TRBV7-8 and J usage is TRBJ2-1, with TRBD2 as a possible D gene (5 bases). This CDR3 is built from 15 residues. Germline loops: CDR1 SGHVS, CDR2 FQNEAQ. V gave up 5 bases and J gave up 4 bases, with 15 bases separating them. In nucleotides, the CDR3 is TGTGCCAGCAGCACCGCCCCCGGGATTTACAATGAGCAGTTCTTC. Translated: CASSTAPGIYNEQFF.

V is TRBV11-2 and J is TRBJ2-1; 12 nucleotides align to TRBD2. CDR1 is SGHAT, CDR2 FQNNGV, per germline. V was pared by 3 bases and J by 7 bases, with 7 bases of the junction left unmatched. The CDR3 has 16 amino acids. CDR3 DNA sequence: TGTGCCAGCAGCTTTGGGTACGGACTAGCGGGGAATGAGCAGTTCTTC. Protein sequence: CASSFGYGLAGNEQFF.

The V gene is TRBV13, the J gene TRBJ1-1; perhaps TRBD1 as D (6 bases). Germline V lookup: CDR1 PRHDT, CDR2 FYEKMQ (reference sequence). The CDR3 extends over 16 amino acids. V was clipped by 5 bases and J by 1 base, with 17 bases between them. CDR3 coding DNA: TGTGCCAGCAGCACCCACAGGGATCGCCCGAACACTGAAGCTTTCTTT. This encodes CASSTHRDRPNTEAFF.

The chain recombines TRBV7-9 with TRBJ2-5; D may be TRBD1 (6 bases). V gave up 1 base and J gave up 0 bases, with 9 bases separating them. The CDR3 is 15 residues long. CDR1 and CDR2 from the germline V gene are SEHNR and FQNEAQ (reference sequence). The CDR3 DNA is TGTGCCAGCAGCTTAGAAAGGGACAACCAAGAGACCCAGTACTTC. It is translated as CASSLERDNQETQYF.

The table lists this clone with a few counts. The rearrangement uses TRBV2 and TRBJ2-3; 9 bases match TRBD1. Germline CDR1 and CDR2: SNHLY and FYNNEI. V lost 5 bases to trimming and J lost 2 bases; unmatched junction nucleotides: 5. This CDR3 region has 15 residues. CDR3 loop: CASSLDRGHTDTQYF. CDR3 coding DNA: TGTGCCAGCAGTTTGGACAGGGGCCACACAGATACGCAGTATTTT.

The V and J genes are TRBV12-5 and TRBJ2-2, with TRBD1 matching over 7 bases. CDR1 LGHNT and CDR2 FRNRAP come from the germline V gene. The CDR3 totals 15 residues. Germline trimming cut 2 bases from V and 3 bases from J; bases unmatched to any gene: 3. CDR3 DNA sequence: TGTGCTAGTGGTTTGAGGCAGGGGGACACCGGGGAGCTGTTTTTT. It specifies CASGLRQGDTGELFF.

The chain has TRBV5-1 and TRBJ1-2, with 7 bases identical to TRBD1. CDR1 is SGHRS and CDR2 is YFSETQ in the germline V gene. The CDR3 is made up of 13 amino acids. Unmatched junction bases numbered 6, after V lost 5 bases and J lost 5 bases. In DNA form, the CDR3 reads TGCGCCAGCAGGCTAGACAGGGAATATGGCTACACCTTC. Its protein is CASRLDREYGYTF.

The rearrangement links TRBV4-3 to TRBJ2-3, with 7 bases matching TRBD2. Losses at the gene ends were 3 bases for V and 4 bases for J; bases not matched to a gene: 10. The germline V gene has CDR1 LGHNA and CDR2 YSLEER. The CDR3 is 16 residues long. CDR3 loop: CASSHEMGGNADTQYF. CDR3 nucleotide sequence: TGCGCCAGCAGCCATGAGATGGGGGGGAACGCAGATACGCAGTATTTT.

The J gene is TRBJ1-1, the V gene TRBV9; possible D gene TRBD1, 6 bases. The V end lost 4 bases, the J end lost 4 bases, and 20 bases lay between the germline ends. Germline V lookup: CDR1 SGDLS, CDR2 YYNGEE. This CDR3 is 16 amino acids long. The CDR3 loop reads CASSSIRGLRGTEAFF. CDR3 DNA: TGTGCCAGCAGCTCTATCAGGGGCCTTAGGGGCACTGAAGCTTTCTTT.

V is TRBV6-5 and J is TRBJ1-4, with D possibly being TRBD1 (6 bases). This CDR3 has 15 residues. CDR1 MNHEY and CDR2 SVGAGI come from the germline V gene. V lost 4 bases and J lost 7, with 16 bases in between. CDR3 bases: TGTGCCAGCAGTTCCCGCCCAGGGACAATTGAAAAACTGTTTTTT. It is translated as CASSSRPGTIEKLFF.

The chain uses TRBV5-6 and TRBJ1-4; D unresolved. This CDR3 region has 14 residues. The V gene's germline CDR1 is SGHDT and CDR2 YYEEEE. V lost 0 bases to trimming and J lost 1 base, with 4 bases between them. The CDR3 nucleotides read TGTGCCAGCAGCTTGGGAGGAACTAATGAAAAACTGTTTTTT. Protein sequence: CASSLGGTNEKLFF.